This entry concerns a single T cell receptor (beta chain). Its target antigen remains unknown. No base quality information exists; no much larger clone differs at one position. This record belongs to a study of Ad26.COV2.S vaccination and SARS-CoV-2 variants (dated by TCRdb to 2020 to 2022). Turning to the overall study: Vaccine-arm donors came from COV1001, a multicentre, randomized, double-blind, placebo-controlled phase I-IIa trial of Ad26.COV2.S in healthy adults. Blinding of investigators to trial group allocation was maintained during experiments and outcome assessment. A total of 32 samples were included in the TCR-sequenced set, comprising roughly 20 Ad26.COV2.S vaccine recipients, 5 placebo recipients and 8 SARS-CoV-2 convalescent individuals. The specificity and breadth of SARS-CoV-2-reactive T cell receptors after Ad26.COV2.S vaccination were assessed by TCRbeta repertoire sequencing. Ad26.COV2.S was administered intramuscularly at 5 x 10^10 or 1 x 10^11 viral particles, either as a single shot or as two shots given 56 days apart. Participants in the trial were split at random into five groups of five each, receiving low-dose or high-dose Ad26.COV2.S once or twice, or else placebo on both occasions. Beyond this particular receptor, the publication reports: Substantial breadth of spike-specific CD8+ and CD4+ T cell responses was reported after vaccination. According to the authors, total T cell responses may have been underestimated by the TCR breadth and depth analyses. Comparable non-spike TCR breadth was observed between vaccine and placebo recipients, consistent with only spike being contained in the vaccine. Spike-specific TCR breadth was higher in Ad26.COV2.S recipients than in placebo recipients (P = 0.0014). The study was not powered to compare responses between vaccine doses or regimens.

Per the germline V gene, MDHEN is the CDR1 and SYDVKM is the CDR2. The CDR3 runs 11 amino acids, cysteine and phenylalanine included. The kept DNA is CDR3 alone, 33 bases in frame from the first base. Trimming costs V 10 bases and J 4 bases, and their ends lie 10 bases apart. The immunoSEQ Assay was used to sequence TCRbeta CDR3 regions. After extraction, genomic DNA underwent amplification by bias-controlled multiplex PCR, followed by high-throughput sequencing. The paper's data handling went like this. To quantify the absolute abundance of every unique TCRbeta CDR3 region, sequences were collapsed and filtered. T cell fraction was estimated by normalizing TCRbeta template counts to usable DNA, which was measured by amplifying reference genes present in all nucleated cells. Repertoire TCRs were annotated as SARS-CoV-2-specific when V gene, CDR3 amino acid sequence and J gene were exactly matched to a known reactive TCR set. The reference SARS-CoV-2 TCR set was obtained from MIRA and was filtered for enrichment in COVID-19-positive ImmuneCODE repertoires, whereby public or cross-reactive TCRs were removed. Drawing on the MIRA antigens, annotated TCRs were analysed further at the level of specific ORF or position within ORF. Breadth was defined as the number of annotated unique rearrangements divided by the total number of unique productive rearrangements, and depth was defined as the summed frequency of the annotated unique rearrangements. Two-sided Wilcoxon rank-sum tests were applied when comparing TCR breadth between groups. TCRdb's version of the immuneACCESS table is confined to in-frame rearrangements and falls short of the full clone set. An unresolved V gene accounts for under half of the shortfall where checked; the remainder is of unknown origin. The D gene and trimming were derived from the DNA, and the V and J assignments and clone size from that table. The sample includes over 400,000 clones, with 92% observed a single time. Jointly, the top ten make up around 1.7% of the sample.

The treatment or condition label for this specimen denotes: 15 to 20 received Ad26.COV2.S at low or high dose, single or two shots; roughly five received placebo; per-sample allocation not given. Repertoires of vaccine and placebo recipients were sequenced from samples taken on day 63 after the first injection. In Cohort 1b, around 25 adults aged 18-55 years were enrolled at a single site in Boston, USA, between 29 July and 7 August 2020. Ad26.COV2.S consisted of a replication-incompetent adenovirus type 26 vector by which a prefusion-stabilized SARS-CoV-2 spike protein from the original Wuhan strain was expressed.

The receptor was isolated from a person aged 18-60 years who received the Ad26.COV2.S COVID-19 vaccine or a placebo. Recombination joined TRBV28 with TRBJ1-1, with the D gene uncertain. This material consisted of peripheral blood, taken in a trial of Ad26.COV2.S vaccine versus placebo. CDR3 loop: CATLSITEAFF. The DNA sequence follows: TGTGCCACCCTGAGCATCACTGAAGCTTTCTTT.